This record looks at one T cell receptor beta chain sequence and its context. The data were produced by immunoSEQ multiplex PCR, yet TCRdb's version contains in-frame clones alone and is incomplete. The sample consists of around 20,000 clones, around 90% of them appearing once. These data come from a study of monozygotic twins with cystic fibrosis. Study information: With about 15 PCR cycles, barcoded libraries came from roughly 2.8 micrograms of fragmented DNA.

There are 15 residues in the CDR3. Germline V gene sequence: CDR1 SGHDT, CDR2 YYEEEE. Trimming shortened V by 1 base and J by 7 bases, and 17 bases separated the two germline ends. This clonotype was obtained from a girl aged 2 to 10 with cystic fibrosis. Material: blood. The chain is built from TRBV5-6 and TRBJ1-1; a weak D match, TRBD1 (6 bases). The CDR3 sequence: CASSLQGTGPVEAFF. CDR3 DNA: TGTGCCAGCAGCTTGCAGGGTACAGGGCCGGTTGAAGCTTTCTTT.